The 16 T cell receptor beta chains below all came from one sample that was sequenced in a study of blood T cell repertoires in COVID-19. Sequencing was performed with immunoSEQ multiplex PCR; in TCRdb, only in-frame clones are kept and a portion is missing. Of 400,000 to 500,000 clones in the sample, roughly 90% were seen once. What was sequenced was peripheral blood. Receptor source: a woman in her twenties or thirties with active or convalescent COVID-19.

CDR3 DNA: TGTGCCTGGACAGACGTTTGGAGTTCACCCCTCCACTTT. Translating gives CAWTDVWSSPLHF. This sequence joins TRBV30 and TRBJ1-6; D gene unclear. CDR3 size: 13 residues. Trimming removed 4 bases from V and 9 bases from J, with 13 bases in between. The V gene's germline CDR1 is GTSNPN and CDR2 SVGIG (reference sequence).

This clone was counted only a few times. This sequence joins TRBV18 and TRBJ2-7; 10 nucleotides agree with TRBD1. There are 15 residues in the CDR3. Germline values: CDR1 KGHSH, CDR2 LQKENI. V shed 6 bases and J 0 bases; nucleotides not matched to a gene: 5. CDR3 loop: CASSATGGPSYEQYF. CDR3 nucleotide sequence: TGTGCCAGCTCGGCGACAGGGGGCCCCTCCTACGAGCAGTACTTC.

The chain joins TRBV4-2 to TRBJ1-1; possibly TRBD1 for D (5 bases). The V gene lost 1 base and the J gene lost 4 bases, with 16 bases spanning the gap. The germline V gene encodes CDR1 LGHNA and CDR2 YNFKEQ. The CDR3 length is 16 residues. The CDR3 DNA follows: TGTGCCAGCAGCCAAGTTTATTCAGGGAAAGTCACTGAAGCTTTCTTT. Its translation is CASSQVYSGKVTEAFF.

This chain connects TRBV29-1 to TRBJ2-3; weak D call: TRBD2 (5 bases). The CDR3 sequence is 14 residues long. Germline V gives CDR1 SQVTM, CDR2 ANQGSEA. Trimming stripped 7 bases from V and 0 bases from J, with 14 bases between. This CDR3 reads CSALGIPSTDTQYF. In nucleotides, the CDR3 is TGCAGCGCTCTCGGGATCCCTAGCACAGATACGCAGTATTTT.

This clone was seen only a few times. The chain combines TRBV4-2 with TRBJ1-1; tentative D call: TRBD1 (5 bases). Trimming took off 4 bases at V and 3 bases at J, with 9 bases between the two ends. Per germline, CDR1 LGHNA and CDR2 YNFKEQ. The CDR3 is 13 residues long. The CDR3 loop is CASSRGGDTEAFF. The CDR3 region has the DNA TGTGCCAGCAGCCGGGGGGGGGACACTGAAGCTTTCTTT.

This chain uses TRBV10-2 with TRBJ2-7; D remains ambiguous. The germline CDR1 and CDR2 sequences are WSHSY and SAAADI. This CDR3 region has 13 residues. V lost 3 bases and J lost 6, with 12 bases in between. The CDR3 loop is CASSDGFAGEQYF. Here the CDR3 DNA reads TGCGCCAGCAGTGACGGTTTCGCAGGCGAGCAGTACTTC.

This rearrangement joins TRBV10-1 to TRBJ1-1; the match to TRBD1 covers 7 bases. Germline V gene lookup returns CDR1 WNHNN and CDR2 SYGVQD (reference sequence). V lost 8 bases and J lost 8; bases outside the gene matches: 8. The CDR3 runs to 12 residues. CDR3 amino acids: CASGKPGQEAFF. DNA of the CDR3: TGCGCCAGCGGTAAACCGGGACAGGAAGCTTTCTTT.

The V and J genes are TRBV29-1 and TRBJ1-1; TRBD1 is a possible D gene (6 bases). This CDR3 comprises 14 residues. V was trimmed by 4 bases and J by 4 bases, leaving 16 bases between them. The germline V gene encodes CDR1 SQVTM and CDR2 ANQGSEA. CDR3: CSVAVGGQFTEAFF. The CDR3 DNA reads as TGCAGCGTTGCTGTCGGGGGGCAGTTCACTGAAGCTTTCTTT.

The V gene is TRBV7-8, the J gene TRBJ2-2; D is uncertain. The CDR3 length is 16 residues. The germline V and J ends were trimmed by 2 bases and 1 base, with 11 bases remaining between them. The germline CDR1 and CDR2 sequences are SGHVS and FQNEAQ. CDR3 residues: CASSLIGRENTGELFF. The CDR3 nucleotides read TGTGCCAGCAGCTTAATTGGTAGAGAGAACACCGGGGAGCTGTTTTTT.

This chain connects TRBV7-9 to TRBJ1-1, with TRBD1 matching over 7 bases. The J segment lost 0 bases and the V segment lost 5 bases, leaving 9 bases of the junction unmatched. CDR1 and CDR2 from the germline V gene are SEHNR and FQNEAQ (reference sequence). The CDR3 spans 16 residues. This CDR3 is CASSLTPGTVNTEAFF. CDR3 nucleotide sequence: TGTGCCAGCAGCCTAACACCTGGGACAGTGAACACTGAAGCTTTCTTT.

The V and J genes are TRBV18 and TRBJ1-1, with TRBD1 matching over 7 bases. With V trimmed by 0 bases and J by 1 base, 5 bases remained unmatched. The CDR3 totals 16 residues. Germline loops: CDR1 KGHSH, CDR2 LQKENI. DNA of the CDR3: TGTGCCAGCTCACCACCGTCACAGGGGTGGAACACTGAAGCTTTCTTT. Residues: CASSPPSQGWNTEAFF.

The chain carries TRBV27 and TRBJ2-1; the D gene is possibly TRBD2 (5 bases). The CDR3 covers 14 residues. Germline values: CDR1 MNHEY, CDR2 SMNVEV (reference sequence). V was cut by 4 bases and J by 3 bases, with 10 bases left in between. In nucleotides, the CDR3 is TGTGCCAGCAGTTCCGGACTTGACTACAATGAGCAGTTCTTC. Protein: CASSSGLDYNEQFF.

The CDR3 region is CASSLPGTGAVYGYTF. The CDR3 DNA is TGTGCCAGCAGCTTACCCGGGACAGGGGCCGTCTATGGCTACACCTTC. The V and J genes are TRBV11-2 and TRBJ1-2, with TRBD1 identical over 10 bases. V dropped 2 bases and J dropped 4; count of bases not matched to a gene: 7. Germline loops: CDR1 SGHAT, CDR2 FQNNGV. The CDR3 length is 16 residues.

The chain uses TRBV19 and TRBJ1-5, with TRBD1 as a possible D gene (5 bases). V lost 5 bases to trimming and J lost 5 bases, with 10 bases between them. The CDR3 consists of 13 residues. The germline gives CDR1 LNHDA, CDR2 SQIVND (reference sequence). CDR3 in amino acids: CASSQGFDQPQHF. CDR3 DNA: TGTGCCAGTAGTCAGGGATTCGATCAGCCCCAGCATTTT.

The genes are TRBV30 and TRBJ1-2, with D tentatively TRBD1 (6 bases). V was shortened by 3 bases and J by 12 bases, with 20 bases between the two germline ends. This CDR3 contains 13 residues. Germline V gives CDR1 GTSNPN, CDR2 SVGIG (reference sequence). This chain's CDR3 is CAWSADRRKRHTF. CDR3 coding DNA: TGTGCCTGGAGCGCCGACAGGAGGAAGAGGCACACCTTC.

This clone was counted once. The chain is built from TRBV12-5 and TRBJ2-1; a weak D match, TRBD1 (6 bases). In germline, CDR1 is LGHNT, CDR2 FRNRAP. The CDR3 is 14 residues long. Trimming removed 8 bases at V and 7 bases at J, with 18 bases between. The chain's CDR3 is CASRGQTGSNEQFF. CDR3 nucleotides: TGTGCTAGTCGGGGTCAAACAGGGTCGAATGAGCAGTTCTTC.